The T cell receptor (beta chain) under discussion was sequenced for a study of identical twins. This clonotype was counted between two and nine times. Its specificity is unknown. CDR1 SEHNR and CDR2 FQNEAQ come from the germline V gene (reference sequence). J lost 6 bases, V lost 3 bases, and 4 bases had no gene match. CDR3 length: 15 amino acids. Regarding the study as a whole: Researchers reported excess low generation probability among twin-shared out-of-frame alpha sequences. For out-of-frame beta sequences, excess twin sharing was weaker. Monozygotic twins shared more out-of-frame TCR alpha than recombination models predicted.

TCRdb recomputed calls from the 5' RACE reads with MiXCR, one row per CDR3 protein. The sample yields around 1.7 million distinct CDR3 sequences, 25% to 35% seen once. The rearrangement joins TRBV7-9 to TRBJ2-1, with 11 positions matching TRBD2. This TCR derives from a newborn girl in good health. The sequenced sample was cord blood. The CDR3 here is CASSFSGRAPNEQFF. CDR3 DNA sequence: TGTGCCAGCAGCTTTAGCGGGAGGGCCCCCAATGAGCAGTTCTTC.